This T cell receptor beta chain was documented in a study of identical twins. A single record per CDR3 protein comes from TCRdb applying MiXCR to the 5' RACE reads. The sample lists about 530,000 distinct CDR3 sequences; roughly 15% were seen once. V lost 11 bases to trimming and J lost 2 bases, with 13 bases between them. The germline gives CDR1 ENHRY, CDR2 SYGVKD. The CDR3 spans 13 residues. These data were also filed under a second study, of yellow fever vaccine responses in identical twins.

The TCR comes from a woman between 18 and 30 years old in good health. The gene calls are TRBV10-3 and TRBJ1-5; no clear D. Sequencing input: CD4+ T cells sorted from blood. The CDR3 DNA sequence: TGTGCCGTAGGAGGGTCAGGCAATCAGCCCCAGCATTTT. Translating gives CAVGGSGNQPQHF.